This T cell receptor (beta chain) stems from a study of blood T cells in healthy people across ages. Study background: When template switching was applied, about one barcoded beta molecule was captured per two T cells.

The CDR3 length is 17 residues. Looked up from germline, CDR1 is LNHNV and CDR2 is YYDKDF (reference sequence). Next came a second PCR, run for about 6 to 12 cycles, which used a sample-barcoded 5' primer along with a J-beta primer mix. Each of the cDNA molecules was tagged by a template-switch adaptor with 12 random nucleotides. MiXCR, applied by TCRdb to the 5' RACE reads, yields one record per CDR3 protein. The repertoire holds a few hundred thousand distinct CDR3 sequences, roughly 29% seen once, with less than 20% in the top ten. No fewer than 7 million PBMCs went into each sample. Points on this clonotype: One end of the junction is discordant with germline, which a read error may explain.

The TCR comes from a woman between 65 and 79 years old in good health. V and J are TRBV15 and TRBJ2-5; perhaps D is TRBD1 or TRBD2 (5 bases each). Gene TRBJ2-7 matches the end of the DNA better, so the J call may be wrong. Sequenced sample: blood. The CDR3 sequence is CATSGDRGRVQTYEQYF. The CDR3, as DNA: TGTGCCACCAGCGGAGATCGGGGCAGGGTCCAAACCTACGAGCAGTACTTC.